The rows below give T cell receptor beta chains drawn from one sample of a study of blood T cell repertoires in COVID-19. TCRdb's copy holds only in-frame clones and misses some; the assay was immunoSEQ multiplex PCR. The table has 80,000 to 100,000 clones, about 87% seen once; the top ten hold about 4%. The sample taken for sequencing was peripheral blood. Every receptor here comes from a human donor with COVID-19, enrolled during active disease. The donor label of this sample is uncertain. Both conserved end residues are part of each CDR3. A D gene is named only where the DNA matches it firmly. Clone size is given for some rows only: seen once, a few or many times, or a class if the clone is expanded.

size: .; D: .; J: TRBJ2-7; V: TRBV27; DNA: TGTGCCAGCAGTTTCATAGACAGATACGAGCAGTACTTC; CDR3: CASSFIDRYEQYF
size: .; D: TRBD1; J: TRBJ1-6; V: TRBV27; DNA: TGTGCCAGCAGACGAACCGGGACAGGCTATAATTCACCCCTCCACTTT; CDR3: CASRRTGTGYNSPLHF
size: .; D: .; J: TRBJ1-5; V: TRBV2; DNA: TGTGCCAGTCTAAGGGAAATAACGGGAGGTCAGCCCCAGCATTTT; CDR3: CASLREITGGQPQHF
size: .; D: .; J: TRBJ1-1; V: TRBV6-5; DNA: TGTGCCAGCCCATCAAGTTCAGGGGCCGACACTGAAGCTTTCTTT; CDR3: CASPSSSGADTEAFF
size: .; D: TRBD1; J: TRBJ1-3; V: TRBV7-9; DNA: TGTGCCAGCAGCCGGGGGACAGCTGGAAACACCATATATTTT; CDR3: CASSRGTAGNTIYF
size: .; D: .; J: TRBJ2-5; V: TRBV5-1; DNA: TGCGCCAGCAGCCCCAGGGGTCGGGAGACCCAGTACTTC; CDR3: CASSPRGRETQYF
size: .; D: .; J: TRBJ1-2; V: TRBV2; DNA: TGTGCCAGCACAGGACAGCCCTATGGCTACACCTTC; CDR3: CASTGQPYGYTF
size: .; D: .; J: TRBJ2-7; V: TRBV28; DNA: TGTGCCAGCCTCCCGGGTGGAGAAACCACCTCCTACGAGCAGTACTTC; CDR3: CASLPGGETTSYEQYF
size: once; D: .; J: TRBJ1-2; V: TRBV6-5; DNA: TGTGCCAGCATTACAGGGTCCCGGGACTATGGCTACACCTTC; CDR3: CASITGSRDYGYTF
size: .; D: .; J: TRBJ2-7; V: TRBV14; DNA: TGTGCCAGCAGCCAAGATCTATCCTCTGGGAGACGGGAGCAGTACTTC; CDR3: CASSQDLSSGRREQYF
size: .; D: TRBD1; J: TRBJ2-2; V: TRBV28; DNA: TGTGCCAGCAAAGGACAGGCGAACACCGGGGAGCTGTTTTTT; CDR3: CASKGQANTGELFF
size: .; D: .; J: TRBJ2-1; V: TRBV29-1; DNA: TGCAGCGTTGAAGATCGCCCGGCGACTCGGGAGCAGTTCTTC; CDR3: CSVEDRPATREQFF
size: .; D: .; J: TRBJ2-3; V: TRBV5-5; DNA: TGTGCCAGCAGCTTGCAGCGGGTCACAGATACGCAGTATTTT; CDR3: CASSLQRVTDTQYF
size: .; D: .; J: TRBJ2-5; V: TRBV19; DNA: TGTGCCAGCGGGACACAGGGCCAAGAGACCCAGTACTTC; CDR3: CASGTQGQETQYF
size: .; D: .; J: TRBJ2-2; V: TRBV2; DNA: TGTGCCAGCAGTGGATACAGCACCGGGGAGCTGTTTTTT; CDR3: CASSGYSTGELFF
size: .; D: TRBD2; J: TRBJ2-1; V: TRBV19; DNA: TGTGCCAGTAGTAACACGGGAGGGGGCAATGAGCAGTTCTTC; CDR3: CASSNTGGGNEQFF
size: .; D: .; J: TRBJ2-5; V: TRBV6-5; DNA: TGTGCCAGCAGTACAGGACAGTCGACCCAAGAGACCCAGTACTTC; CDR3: CASSTGQSTQETQYF
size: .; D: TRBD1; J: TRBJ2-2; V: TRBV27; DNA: TGTGCCAGCAGTTCCGACAGGGGCCCGAATAGGGAGCTGTTTTTT; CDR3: CASSSDRGPNRELFF
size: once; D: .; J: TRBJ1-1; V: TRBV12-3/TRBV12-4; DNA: TGTGCCAGCAGCTCTCCGAACACTGAAGCTTTCTTT; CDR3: CASSSPNTEAFF
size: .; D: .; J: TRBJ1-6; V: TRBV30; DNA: TGTGCCTGGAGCTTTGCAGGAGGCCGGCAATCACCCCTCCACTTT; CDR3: CAWSFAGGRQSPLHF